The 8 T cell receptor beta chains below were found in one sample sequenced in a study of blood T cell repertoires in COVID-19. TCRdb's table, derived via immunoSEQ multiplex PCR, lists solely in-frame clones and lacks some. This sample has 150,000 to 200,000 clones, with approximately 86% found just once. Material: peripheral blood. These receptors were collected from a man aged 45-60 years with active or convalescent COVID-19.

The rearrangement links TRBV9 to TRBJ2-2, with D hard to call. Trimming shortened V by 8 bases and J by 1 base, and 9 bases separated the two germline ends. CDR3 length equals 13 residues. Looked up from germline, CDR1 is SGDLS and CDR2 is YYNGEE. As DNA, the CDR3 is TGTGCCAGTCGATCGGTGAACACCGGGGAGCTGTTTTTT. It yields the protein CASRSVNTGELFF.

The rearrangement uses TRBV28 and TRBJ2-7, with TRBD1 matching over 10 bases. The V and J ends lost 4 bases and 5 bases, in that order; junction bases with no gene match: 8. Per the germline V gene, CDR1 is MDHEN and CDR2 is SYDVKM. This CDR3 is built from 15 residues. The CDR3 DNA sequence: TGTGCCAGCAGTTCACCGGACAGGGGGTCCCACGAGCAGTACTTC. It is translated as CASSSPDRGSHEQYF.

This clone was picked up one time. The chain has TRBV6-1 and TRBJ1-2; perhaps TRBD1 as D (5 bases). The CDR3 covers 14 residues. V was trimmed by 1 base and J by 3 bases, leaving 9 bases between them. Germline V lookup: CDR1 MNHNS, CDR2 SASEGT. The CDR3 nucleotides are TGTGCCAGCAGTGAAGTCGGAGGGGACTATGGCTACACCTTC. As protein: CASSEVGGDYGYTF.

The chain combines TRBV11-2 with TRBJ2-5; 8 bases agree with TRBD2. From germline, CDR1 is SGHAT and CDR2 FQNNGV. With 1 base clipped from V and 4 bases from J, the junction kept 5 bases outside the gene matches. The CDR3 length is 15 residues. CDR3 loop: CASSLARGVGETQYF. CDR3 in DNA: TGTGCCAGCAGCTTAGCGCGGGGGGTGGGAGAGACCCAGTACTTC.

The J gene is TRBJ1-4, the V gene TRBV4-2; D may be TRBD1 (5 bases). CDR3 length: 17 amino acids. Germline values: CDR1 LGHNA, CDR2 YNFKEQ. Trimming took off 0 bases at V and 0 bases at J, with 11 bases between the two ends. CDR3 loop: CASSQEGTGATNEKLFF. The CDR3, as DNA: TGTGCCAGCAGCCAAGAAGGGACGGGAGCAACTAATGAAAAACTGTTTTTT.

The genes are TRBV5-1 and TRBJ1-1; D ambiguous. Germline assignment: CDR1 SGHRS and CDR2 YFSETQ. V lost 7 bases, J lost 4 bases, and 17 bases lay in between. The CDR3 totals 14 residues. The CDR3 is CASSLWRAGTEAFF. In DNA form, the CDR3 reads TGCGCCAGCTCCCTCTGGAGGGCGGGCACTGAAGCTTTCTTT.

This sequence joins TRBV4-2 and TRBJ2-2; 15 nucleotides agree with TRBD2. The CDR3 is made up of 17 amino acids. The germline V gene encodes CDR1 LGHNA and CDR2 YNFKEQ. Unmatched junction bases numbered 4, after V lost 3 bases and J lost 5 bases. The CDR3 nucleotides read TGTGCCAGCAGCCAGGGACTAGCGGGGGGAGGGACCGGGGAGCTGTTTTTT. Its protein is CASSQGLAGGGTGELFF.

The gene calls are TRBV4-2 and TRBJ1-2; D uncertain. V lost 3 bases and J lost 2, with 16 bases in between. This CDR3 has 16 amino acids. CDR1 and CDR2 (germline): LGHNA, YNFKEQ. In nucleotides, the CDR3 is TGTGCCAGCAGCCAGCCGCAGGCTGTACTGAACTATGGCTACACCTTC. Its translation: CASSQPQAVLNYGYTF.